The 30 T cell receptor beta chains listed next were all sequenced from one sample in a study of cytomegalovirus exposure and HLA in healthy donors. PCR employed 60 Vbeta and 13 Jbeta primers. Using immunoSEQ multiplex PCR, the repertoire was profiled, and TCRdb retains in-frame clones only, with some absent. The sample gives approximately 250,000 clones, more than 75% of which show up once; around 0.22% is in the top ten. The sequenced sample consisted of PBMCs. These receptor sequences come from a girl between 2 and 10 years old in good health and CMV-seronegative.

The rearrangement joins TRBV2 to TRBJ2-5; maybe TRBD2 (6 bases). The CDR3 runs 13 residues. V dropped 5 bases and J dropped 3 bases, with 10 bases sitting between them. Per germline, CDR1 SNHLY and CDR2 FYNNEI. The CDR3 is CASSNGGEETQYF. CDR3 nucleotide sequence: TGTGCCAGCAGTAACGGGGGTGAAGAGACCCAGTACTTC.

This chain connects TRBV6-4 to TRBJ1-1; D is possibly TRBD1 (6 bases). Per the germline V gene, CDR1 is MRHNA and CDR2 is SNTAGT. V was trimmed by 5 bases and J by 5 bases, leaving 12 bases between them. This CDR3 contains 13 residues. DNA for the CDR3: TGTGCCAGCAGTTCCAGGGGTGGGACTGAAGCTTTCTTT. It encodes CASSSRGGTEAFF.

The chain joins TRBV7-9 to TRBJ1-6, with D perhaps TRBD1 (5 bases). This CDR3 has 13 residues. The V and J ends lost 3 bases and 10 bases respectively, with 10 bases between them. The germline CDR1 and CDR2 sequences are SEHNR and FQNEAQ (reference sequence). CDR3 residues: CASSFSQGSPLHF. The CDR3 nucleotides are TGTGCCAGCAGCTTTAGCCAGGGCTCACCCCTCCACTTT.

The chain is built from TRBV19 and TRBJ2-1, with D perhaps TRBD2 (6 bases). V was clipped by 6 bases and J by 0 bases, with 6 bases between them. The CDR3 is made up of 13 amino acids. CDR1 is LNHDA and CDR2 is SQIVND in the germline V gene (reference sequence). CDR3 sequence reads: CASSGSSYNEQFF. In nucleotides, the CDR3 is TGTGCCAGTAGCGGGAGCTCCTACAATGAGCAGTTCTTC.

The rearrangement links TRBV5-6 to TRBJ1-1; 8 nucleotides match TRBD1. CDR1 and CDR2 from the germline V gene are SGHDT and YYEEEE. Losses at the gene ends were 2 bases for V and 5 bases for J; bases not matched to a gene: 8. The CDR3 extends over 15 amino acids. The CDR3 is CASSLQGGGWTEAFF. As DNA, the CDR3 is TGTGCCAGCAGCTTACAGGGGGGGGGTTGGACTGAAGCTTTCTTT.

The J gene is TRBJ2-1, the V gene TRBV5-1; tentative D call: TRBD2 (6 bases). The germline V gene encodes CDR1 SGHRS and CDR2 YFSETQ. V lost 1 base to trimming and J lost 7 bases, with 21 bases between them. The CDR3 has 17 residues. CDR3 sequence (DNA): TGCGCCAGCAGCTTGAGGCATACAGGCAGGGCGGGAAATGAGCAGTTCTTC. This gives the protein CASSLRHTGRAGNEQFF.

The chain uses TRBV25-1 and TRBJ1-5, with D tentatively TRBD1 (6 bases). The CDR3 is 14 residues long. V lost 6 bases to trimming and J lost 10 bases, with 19 bases between them. CDR1 is MGHDK and CDR2 is SYGVNS in the germline V gene. CDR3 sequence (DNA): TGTGCCAGCAGCCCCCGGCTACAGGGTTTACCCCAGCATTTT. Translated, it gives CASSPRLQGLPQHF. The variable domain in full, with the rest retrieved from reference TRBV25-1 and TRBJ1-5, is EADIYQTPRYLVIGTGKKITLECSQTMGHDKMYWYQQDPGMELHLIHYSYGVNSTEKGDLSSESTVSRIRTEHFPLTLESARPSHTSQYLCASSPRLQGLPQHFGDGTRLSIL.

This clone was seen only once. This chain links TRBV18 with TRBJ2-1; D may be TRBD1 (6 bases). Trimming took off 3 bases at V and 6 bases at J, with 15 bases between the two ends. This CDR3 is built from 15 residues. CDR1 and CDR2 from the germline V gene are KGHSH and LQKENI. DNA for the CDR3: TGTGCCAGCTCACCCGTATCGACAGGCCGCAATGAGCAGTTCTTC. Protein product: CASSPVSTGRNEQFF.

This chain joins TRBV15 and TRBJ2-1, with TRBD2 matching over 10 bases. The CDR3 has 15 residues. The germline CDR1 and CDR2 sequences are LNHNV and YYDKDF (reference sequence). The J segment lost 4 bases and the V segment lost 4 bases, leaving 4 bases of the junction unmatched. CDR3 loop: CATSTRTSGYNEQFF. In nucleotides, the CDR3 is TGTGCCACCAGCACTCGGACTAGCGGTTACAATGAGCAGTTCTTC.

This rearrangement joins TRBV9 to TRBJ2-2; D uncertain. Germline values: CDR1 SGDLS, CDR2 YYNGEE. The CDR3 totals 14 residues. The V end lost 0 bases, the J end lost 1 base, and 4 bases lay between the germline ends. The CDR3 DNA sequence: TGTGCCAGCAGCGTAGTCATGAACACCGGGGAGCTGTTTTTT. It translates to CASSVVMNTGELFF.

The J gene is TRBJ1-5, the V gene TRBV6-5; a possible D gene is TRBD1 (5 bases). The V and J ends lost 6 bases and 5 bases respectively, with 11 bases between them. The CDR3 length is 13 residues. Germline lookup yields CDR1 MNHEY and CDR2 SVGAGI. The CDR3 DNA reads as TGTGCCAGCAGGGGACTCAATCATCAGCCCCAGCATTTT. Amino acids: CASRGLNHQPQHF.

V gene TRBV4-1 combines with J gene TRBJ1-2; D possibly corresponds to TRBD1 (6 bases). This CDR3 is built from 14 residues. Germline CDR1 MGHRA, CDR2 YSYEKL. Trimming took 4 bases from V and 5 from J, leaving 14 bases between them. The CDR3 bases are TGCGCCAGCAGCCCCACCCACAGGGAATATGGCTACACCTTC. It specifies CASSPTHREYGYTF.

The chain links TRBV18 to TRBJ2-7, with 9 bases lining up with TRBD1. CDR1 KGHSH and CDR2 LQKENI come from the germline V gene. The CDR3 spans 14 residues. V dropped 4 bases and J dropped 7; count of bases not matched to a gene: 8. CDR3 in amino acids: CASSRGNRGREQYF. Here the CDR3 DNA reads TGTGCCAGCTCACGGGGGAACAGGGGGCGAGAGCAGTACTTC.

The chain is built from TRBV27 and TRBJ1-2, with 12 bases fitting TRBD1. V shed 5 bases and J 2 bases; nucleotides not matched to a gene: 0. Germline V gene data show CDR1 as MNHEY and CDR2 as SMNVEV (reference sequence). The CDR3 spans 14 residues. CDR3 sequence: CASSGTGGNYGYTF. The CDR3 DNA sequence: TGTGCCAGCAGTGGGACAGGGGGCAACTATGGCTACACCTTC.

The chain recombines TRBV9 with TRBJ1-4; tentative D call: TRBD1 (5 bases). V shed 3 bases and J shed 5 bases, with 14 bases lying between them. The CDR3 sequence is 15 residues long. Germline V gene sequence: CDR1 SGDLS, CDR2 YYNGEE. The CDR3 DNA follows: TGTGCCAGCAGCGCAGCAGGGTTTCGAAATGAAAAACTGTTTTTT. It codes for CASSAAGFRNEKLFF.

This chain joins TRBV30 and TRBJ1-2; D uncertain. The germline V and J ends were trimmed by 5 bases and 4 bases, with 17 bases remaining between them. The CDR3 covers 14 residues. CDR1 GTSNPN and CDR2 SVGIG come from the germline V gene (reference sequence). This CDR3 reads CAWALGLSSYGYTF. CDR3 coding DNA: TGTGCCTGGGCCCTGGGCTTGAGCAGCTATGGCTACACCTTC.

This chain joins TRBV6-6 and TRBJ1-1; TRBD1 aligns across 9 bases. Germline assignment: CDR1 MNHNY and CDR2 SVGAGI (reference sequence). The CDR3 is 15 residues long. The trim removed 6 bases at V and 2 bases at J, leaving 7 bases unmatched. The CDR3 loop is CASSLTGGSNTEAFF. CDR3 in DNA: TGTGCCAGCAGCCTTACAGGGGGCAGCAACACTGAAGCTTTCTTT.

V gene TRBV6-4 combines with J gene TRBJ2-6; no firm D call. Per the germline V gene, CDR1 is MRHNA and CDR2 is SNTAGT. CDR3 length: 15 residues. Deletions cut 3 bases from V and 4 bases from J, with 10 bases between. The CDR3 sequence is CASSEQEGGANVLTF. The CDR3 DNA follows: TGTGCCAGCAGTGAGCAGGAAGGCGGGGCCAACGTCCTGACTTTC.

This clone was counted a few times. V gene TRBV27 combines with J gene TRBJ2-7; the D gene is possibly TRBD1 (6 bases). Per the germline V gene, CDR1 is MNHEY and CDR2 is SMNVEV (reference sequence). The CDR3 loop spans 13 amino acids. Deletions cut 6 bases from V and 4 bases from J, with 13 bases between. In DNA form, the CDR3 reads TGTGCCAGCAGCCCGGGACAAATGTACGAGCAGTACTTC. Protein: CASSPGQMYEQYF.

The chain recombines TRBV27 with TRBJ2-1; TRBD2 aligns across 7 bases. Germline V gene data show CDR1 as MNHEY and CDR2 as SMNVEV (reference sequence). V shed 7 bases, J shed 0 bases, and the junction held 9 bases outside the gene matches. The CDR3 totals 16 residues. The CDR3 region is CASTPQAGLSYNEQFF. As DNA, the CDR3 is TGTGCCAGCACCCCCCAAGCGGGGCTCTCCTACAATGAGCAGTTCTTC.

The chain carries TRBV2 and TRBJ2-3; 10 nucleotides line up with TRBD2. The CDR3 loop spans 15 amino acids. The germline CDR1 and CDR2 sequences are SNHLY and FYNNEI. The V segment lost 6 bases and the J segment 4 bases; nucleotides outside the gene matches: 7. In DNA form, the CDR3 reads TGTGCCAGCAGGTCACTAGCGGGGAGGGCAGATACGCAGTATTTT. Amino acid sequence: CASRSLAGRADTQYF.

The J gene is TRBJ2-1, the V gene TRBV6-5; 10 bases are a match to TRBD2. Germline V CDR1 and CDR2: MNHEY, SVGAGI. Trimming cost V 6 bases and J 5 bases; bases outside gene matches: 1. The CDR3 is made up of 13 amino acids. The CDR3 reads CASSSGGDNEQFF. In nucleotides, the CDR3 is TGTGCCAGCAGCAGCGGGGGGGACAATGAGCAGTTCTTC.

This chain uses TRBV18 with TRBJ2-7; D might be TRBD1 (5 bases). V shed 3 bases and J shed 3 bases, with 12 bases lying between them. Germline V lookup: CDR1 KGHSH, CDR2 LQKENI. CDR3 length: 14 amino acids. The CDR3 DNA reads as TGTGCCAGCTCACCGACAGTCCCCGGCTACGAGCAGTACTTC. It is translated as CASSPTVPGYEQYF. The complete variable domain, with remaining parts taken from reference TRBV18 and TRBJ2-7, reads NAGVMQNPRHLVRRRGQEARLRCSPMKGHSHVYWYRQLPEEGLKFMVYLQKENIIDESGMPKERFSAEFPKEGPSILRIQQVVRGDSAAYFCASSPTVPGYEQYFGPGTRLTVT.

The gene calls are TRBV10-3 and TRBJ1-2, with a tentative D call TRBD1 (6 bases). Trimming removed 6 bases from V and 6 bases from J, with 14 bases in between. The germline gives CDR1 ENHRY, CDR2 SYGVKD. This CDR3 is 13 amino acids long. In DNA, the CDR3 is TGTGCCATCAGGGAGCTCGAGGGGGATGGCTACACCTTC. Protein product: CAIRELEGDGYTF.

This clone was counted a single time. The rearrangement uses TRBV5-4 and TRBJ2-4; D is perhaps TRBD2 (5 bases). The length of the CDR3 is 16 residues. Germline CDR1 SGHNT, CDR2 YYREEE (reference sequence). The V and J ends lost 0 bases and 5 bases respectively, with 15 bases between them. The CDR3 here is CASSLEGVTTQNIQYF. The CDR3 bases are TGTGCCAGCAGCTTGGAGGGAGTGACAACCCAAAACATTCAGTACTTC.

The rearrangement uses TRBV5-1 and TRBJ2-7, with TRBD1 matching 8 bases. The end of the DNA fits TRBJ2-1 better, so the J call may be wrong. This CDR3 is 13 amino acids long. Germline V lookup: CDR1 SGHRS, CDR2 YFSETQ. CDR3 bases: TGCGCCAGCCTTCGACAGGGGAGCCACGAGCAGTTCTTC. Encoded protein: CASLRQGSHEQFF.

This clone was picked up one time. This chain links TRBV10-3 with TRBJ1-2; 8 nucleotides align to TRBD1. The CDR3 covers 14 residues. CDR1 ENHRY and CDR2 SYGVKD come from the germline V gene. V shed 4 bases and J 3 bases; nucleotides not matched to a gene: 4. The CDR3 is CAISVSQGDYGYTF. The CDR3 bases are TGTGCCATCAGTGTTTCACAGGGGGACTATGGCTACACCTTC.

The genes are TRBV14 and TRBJ2-5, with D possibly being TRBD1 (6 bases). Per the germline V gene, CDR1 is SGHDN and CDR2 is FVKESK. Trimming took off 4 bases at V and 5 bases at J, with 14 bases between the two ends. The CDR3 is 14 residues long. The CDR3 DNA reads TGTGCCAGCAGCCTGGACAGAAGGGAGGAGACCCAGTACTTC. It specifies CASSLDRREETQYF.

The rearrangement links TRBV5-1 to TRBJ1-2; no definite D call. Germline V lookup: CDR1 SGHRS, CDR2 YFSETQ. V lost 1 base and J 1 base, leaving 5 bases between the germline ends. The CDR3 has 13 residues. The CDR3 region has the DNA TGCGCCAGCAGCTTGTACAGTAACTATGGCTACACCTTC. This translates into CASSLYSNYGYTF.

This rearrangement joins TRBV27 to TRBJ2-1, with a possible D match to TRBD2 (5 bases). Trimming removed 6 bases at V and 7 bases at J, with 7 bases between. The CDR3 loop spans 11 amino acids. CDR1 is MNHEY and CDR2 is SMNVEV in the germline V gene (reference sequence). The CDR3 bases are TGTGCCAGCAGACTAGGGAATGAGCAGTTCTTC. Protein sequence: CASRLGNEQFF.